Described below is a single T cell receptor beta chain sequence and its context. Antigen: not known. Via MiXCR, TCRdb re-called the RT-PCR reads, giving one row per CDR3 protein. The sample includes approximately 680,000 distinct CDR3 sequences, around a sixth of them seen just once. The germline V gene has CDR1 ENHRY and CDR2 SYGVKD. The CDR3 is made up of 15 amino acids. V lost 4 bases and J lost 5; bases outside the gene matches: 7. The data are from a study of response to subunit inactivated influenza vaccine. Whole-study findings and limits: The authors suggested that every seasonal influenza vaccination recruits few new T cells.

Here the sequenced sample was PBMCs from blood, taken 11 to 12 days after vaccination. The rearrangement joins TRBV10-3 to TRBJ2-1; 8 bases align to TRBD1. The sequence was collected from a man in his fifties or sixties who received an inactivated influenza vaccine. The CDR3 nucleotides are TGTGCCATCAGTGTTGACAGGGGAGGCAACAATGAGCAGTTCTTC. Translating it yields CAISVDRGGNNEQFF.